The entry below describes one T cell receptor beta chain. What it binds is unknown. The entry originates in a study of graft-versus-host responses after intestinal transplantation. Findings and caveats of the study: Patients with graft-donor T cell macrochimerism had high graft-versus-host to host-versus-graft clonal ratios in allografts.

Sequencing used immunoSEQ multiplex PCR; TCRdb keeps in-frame clones, though not all of them. The table records around 45,000 clones, about 95% of them present only once. Trimming removed 4 bases from V and 5 bases from J; junction bases left unmatched: 7. The CDR3 is made up of 14 amino acids. The germline gives CDR1 MNHNY, CDR2 SVGAGI (reference sequence). The rearrangement joins TRBV6-6 to TRBJ1-2; 7 bases fit TRBD1. The sample here was PBMCs, taken around 48 weeks after intestinal transplant. The origin of this receptor is a human patient who received an intestinal transplant, so some T cells may come from the graft donor. CDR3 residues: CASSSAGTEYGYTF. The CDR3 DNA reads TGTGCCAGCAGTTCCGCCGGGACAGAGTATGGCTACACCTTC.